The 16 T cell receptor beta chains presented below share a single source sample, sequenced in a study of vaccination effects on CD4 cells after COVID-19. Expansion of antigen-specific CD4+ T cells with viral peptide pools was carried out by the ViraFEST assay before sequencing. Isolating CD4+ T cells followed less than 11 days of culture. The method was immunoSEQ multiplex PCR; TCRdb's version includes in-frame clones alone and lacks a portion of them. The sample shows around 19,000 clones, about 73% of them seen only once. For these TCRs, the target antigens are not known. Sequenced material: CD4+ T cells from PBMCs cultured with HCoV-229E spike peptides, taken before COVID-19 vaccination. The receptors originated from a human donor who received a COVID-19 vaccine.

This clone came up once. The chain carries TRBV6-1 and TRBJ1-1; D gene unclear. The CDR3 runs to 18 residues. V was shortened by 0 bases and J by 1 base, with 18 bases between the two germline ends. Germline V gives CDR1 MNHNS, CDR2 SASEGT. This chain's CDR3 is CASSEAGKGRAGNTEAFF. CDR3 nucleotide sequence: TGTGCCAGCAGTGAAGCGGGTAAGGGCCGAGCTGGGAACACTGAAGCTTTCTTT.

The V and J genes are TRBV12-5 and TRBJ2-1; TRBD1 is a possible D gene (7 bases). The CDR3 is made up of 12 amino acids. The germline gives CDR1 LGHNT, CDR2 FRNRAP. V was trimmed by 9 bases and J by 5 bases, leaving 11 bases between them. The CDR3 DNA reads TGTGCTAGCGCCAGGGGGGACAATGAGCAGTTCTTC. Residues: CASARGDNEQFF.

The genes are TRBV5-1 and TRBJ1-1, with D unclear. Germline CDR1 SGHRS, CDR2 YFSETQ. V lost 6 bases and J 1 base, leaving 13 bases between the germline ends. This CDR3 contains 14 residues. CDR3 bases: TGCGCCAGCAAGCTTGGTATGGGGAACACTGAAGCTTTCTTT. Protein product: CASKLGMGNTEAFF.

The chain has TRBV5-6 and TRBJ2-5; the match to TRBD2 covers 13 bases. Germline V gives CDR1 SGHDT, CDR2 YYEEEE. The CDR3 extends over 17 amino acids. V dropped 3 bases and J dropped 3; count of bases not matched to a gene: 8. This chain's CDR3 is CASSSRTSGGVEETQYF. The CDR3 bases are TGTGCCAGCAGCTCAAGGACTAGCGGGGGCGTGGAAGAGACCCAGTACTTC.

The chain combines TRBV19 with TRBJ1-1; 7 bases fit TRBD1. The CDR3 is made up of 14 amino acids. J lost 4 bases, V lost 7 bases, and 9 bases had no gene match. CDR1 LNHDA and CDR2 SQIVND come from the germline V gene (reference sequence). In nucleotides, the CDR3 is TGTGCCAGTATTCTGACAGGGTCTTTCACTGAAGCTTTCTTT. It is translated as CASILTGSFTEAFF.

The rearrangement links TRBV5-4 to TRBJ2-5; D ambiguous. The CDR3 sequence is 14 residues long. Trimming shortened V by 1 base and J by 2 bases, and 9 bases separated the two germline ends. Germline values: CDR1 SGHNT, CDR2 YYREEE (reference sequence). This CDR3 is CASSLRGAQETQYF. The CDR3 coding sequence is TGTGCCAGCAGCTTGAGAGGAGCTCAAGAGACCCAGTACTTC.

The J gene is TRBJ1-3, the V gene TRBV6-5; D gene unclear. The V gene lost 7 bases and the J gene lost 0 bases, with 10 bases spanning the gap. The CDR3 covers 14 residues. Looked up from germline, CDR1 is MNHEY and CDR2 is SVGAGI. The CDR3 here is CASNWLDSGNTIYF. In DNA, the CDR3 is TGTGCCAGCAACTGGCTGGACTCTGGAAACACCATATATTTT.

J is TRBJ1-5 and V is TRBV19; TRBD1 agrees at 8 bases. This CDR3 has 18 amino acids. The germline V gene has CDR1 LNHDA and CDR2 SQIVND (reference sequence). V lost 5 bases, J lost 4 bases, and 16 bases stayed unmatched. CDR3 region: CASSPRGLGREGNQPQHF. The CDR3 bases are TGTGCCAGTAGTCCCAGGGGGCTGGGTAGAGAAGGTAATCAGCCCCAGCATTTT.

V and J are TRBV19 and TRBJ2-5; possible D gene TRBD1, 6 bases. The germline CDR1 and CDR2 sequences are LNHDA and SQIVND (reference sequence). With 3 bases removed from V and 6 bases from J, the gap between germline ends came to 8 bases. The CDR3 has 12 residues. This CDR3 reads CASSMQGKTQYF. CDR3 nucleotides: TGTGCCAGTAGTATGCAGGGGAAGACCCAGTACTTC.

This rearrangement joins TRBV14 to TRBJ1-6; D remains ambiguous. The CDR3 contains 15 residues. V was shortened by 2 bases and J by 10 bases, with 15 bases between the two germline ends. Germline CDR1 is SGHDN and CDR2 is FVKESK. The CDR3 region is CASSQIGTVSSPLHF. CDR3 in DNA: TGTGCCAGCAGCCAAATTGGAACAGTCTCCTCACCCCTCCACTTT. Combining the CDR3 with reference TRBV14 and TRBJ1-6 gives the whole variable domain EAGVTQFPSHSVIEKGQTVTLRCDPISGHDNLYWYRRVMGKEIKFLLHFVKESKQDESGMPNNRFLAERTGGTYSTLKVQPAELEDSGVYFCASSQIGTVSSPLHFGNGTRLTVT.

This clone has more than one count but fewer than ten. The chain combines TRBV3-1 (or the pseudogene TRBV3-2) with TRBJ2-2, with D perhaps TRBD2 (6 bases). The V gene lost 1 base and the J gene lost 5 bases, with 8 bases spanning the gap. This CDR3 contains 14 residues. Germline V gives CDR1 LGHDT, CDR2 YNNKEL (reference sequence). CDR3 in amino acids: CASSQAGATGELFF. For the CDR3, the DNA is TGTGCCAGCAGCCAAGCGGGAGCGACCGGGGAGCTGTTTTTT.

This chain joins TRBV6-6 and TRBJ1-2; 8 bases are shared with TRBD1. The CDR3 is 16 amino acids. Germline values: CDR1 MNHNY, CDR2 SVGAGI (reference sequence). Losses at the gene ends were 4 bases for V and 7 bases for J; bases not matched to a gene: 14. The CDR3: CASSSGQGRVRSGYTF. CDR3 bases: TGTGCCAGCAGTTCCGGACAGGGCCGGGTTCGGTCTGGCTACACCTTC.

The gene calls are TRBV14 and TRBJ1-2; D is ambiguous. Germline V gives CDR1 SGHDN, CDR2 FVKESK. The ends were cut back, 3 bases at V and 4 bases at J, with 6 bases in the middle. There are 12 residues in the CDR3. The CDR3 is CASSQRTYGYTF. CDR3 coding DNA: TGTGCCAGCAGCCAGAGGACCTATGGCTACACCTTC. Looking up the rest from reference TRBV14 and TRBJ1-2 gives the full variable domain: EAGVTQFPSHSVIEKGQTVTLRCDPISGHDNLYWYRRVMGKEIKFLLHFVKESKQDESGMPNNRFLAERTGGTYSTLKVQPAELEDSGVYFCASSQRTYGYTFGSGTRLTVV.

The CDR3 protein is CASGSGVANTGELFF. Here the CDR3 DNA reads TGTGCCAGCGGTAGCGGAGTCGCGAACACCGGGGAGCTGTTTTTT. The V and J genes are TRBV6-5 and TRBJ2-2, with a tentative D call TRBD2 (6 bases). The CDR3 length is 15 residues. The germline CDR1 and CDR2 sequences are MNHEY and SVGAGI. V gave up 8 bases and J gave up 0 bases, with 13 bases separating them.

V is TRBV6-5 and J is TRBJ2-4; 7 nucleotides match TRBD1. V dropped 5 bases and J dropped 4; count of bases not matched to a gene: 8. Germline values: CDR1 MNHEY, CDR2 SVGAGI. The CDR3 runs to 15 residues. CDR3 region: CASSPSGTVKNIQYF. DNA of the CDR3: TGTGCCAGCAGTCCCTCCGGGACAGTTAAAAACATTCAGTACTTC.

The table lists this clone with a few counts. The chain recombines TRBV2 with TRBJ1-4, with 7 bases that match TRBD1. V was pared by 8 bases and J by 4 bases, with 10 bases of the junction left unmatched. The CDR3 runs 15 residues. Germline CDR1 is SNHLY and CDR2 is FYNNEI. The CDR3 loop is CASVTGTVLNEKLFF. The CDR3 region has the DNA TGTGCCAGCGTTACCGGGACAGTCCTTAATGAAAAACTGTTTTTT.